Here is one T cell receptor beta chain with its context. The antigen remains undetermined. For TCR beta, libraries came from quantitative 5'-RACE with molecular barcodes. TCRdb independently ran MiXCR on the 5' RACE reads; one entry per CDR3 protein. The table has some 37,000 distinct CDR3 sequences, 13% seen once. The data stem from a study of CD8 T cells in ankylosing spondylitis. Study findings and constraints: Disease-linked clones reportedly showed significant enrichment in matched ankylosing spondylitis synovial fluid. A motif of under 10 highly homologous TCR beta variants was seen as apparently characteristic of ankylosing spondylitis blood. Disease-linked clones were CD8+ and relatively rare in peripheral blood.

This CDR3 region has 9 residues. V was trimmed by 6 bases and J by 7 bases, leaving 7 bases between them. Germline V gene sequence: CDR1 DFQATT, CDR2 SNEGSKA (reference sequence). The chain has TRBV20-1 and TRBJ2-7, with D hard to call. Sequencing input: synovial fluid, either unsorted or a sorted T cell fraction (not recorded which). The source of this sequence is a male donor with ankylosing spondylitis. The DNA for the CDR3 is TGCAGTGCCTCCAGGGAGCAGTACTTC. This sequence encodes CSASREQYF.